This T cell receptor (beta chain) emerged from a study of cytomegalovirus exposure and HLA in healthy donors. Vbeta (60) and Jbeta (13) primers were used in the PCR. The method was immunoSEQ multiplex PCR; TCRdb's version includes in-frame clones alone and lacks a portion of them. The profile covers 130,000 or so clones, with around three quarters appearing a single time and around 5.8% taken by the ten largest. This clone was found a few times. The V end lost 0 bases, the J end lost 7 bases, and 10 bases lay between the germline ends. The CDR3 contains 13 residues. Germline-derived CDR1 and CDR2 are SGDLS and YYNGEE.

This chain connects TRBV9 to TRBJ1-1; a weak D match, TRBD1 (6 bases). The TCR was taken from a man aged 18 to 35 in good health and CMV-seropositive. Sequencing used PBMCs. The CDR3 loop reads CASSVAQGIEAFF. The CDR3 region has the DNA TGTGCCAGCAGCGTAGCGCAGGGGATTGAAGCTTTCTTT.